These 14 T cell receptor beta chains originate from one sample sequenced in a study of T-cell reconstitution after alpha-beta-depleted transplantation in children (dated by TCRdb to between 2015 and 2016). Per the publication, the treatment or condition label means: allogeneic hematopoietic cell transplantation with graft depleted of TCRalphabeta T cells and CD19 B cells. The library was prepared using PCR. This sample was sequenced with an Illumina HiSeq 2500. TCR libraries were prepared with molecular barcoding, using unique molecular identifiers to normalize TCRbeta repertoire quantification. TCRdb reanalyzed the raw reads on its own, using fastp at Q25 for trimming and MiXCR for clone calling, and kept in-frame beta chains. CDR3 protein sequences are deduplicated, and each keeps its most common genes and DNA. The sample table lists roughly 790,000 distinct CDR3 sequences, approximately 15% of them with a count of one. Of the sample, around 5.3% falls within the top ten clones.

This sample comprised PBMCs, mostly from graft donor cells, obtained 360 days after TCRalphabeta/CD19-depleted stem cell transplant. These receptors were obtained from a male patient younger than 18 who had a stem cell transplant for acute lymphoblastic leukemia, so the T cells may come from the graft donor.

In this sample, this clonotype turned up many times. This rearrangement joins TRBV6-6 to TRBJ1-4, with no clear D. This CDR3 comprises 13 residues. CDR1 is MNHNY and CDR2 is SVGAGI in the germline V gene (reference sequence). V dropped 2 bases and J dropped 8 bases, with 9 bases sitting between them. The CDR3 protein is CASSYTRLEKLFF. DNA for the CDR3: TGTGCCAGCAGTTACACTAGACTAGAAAAACTGTTTTTT.

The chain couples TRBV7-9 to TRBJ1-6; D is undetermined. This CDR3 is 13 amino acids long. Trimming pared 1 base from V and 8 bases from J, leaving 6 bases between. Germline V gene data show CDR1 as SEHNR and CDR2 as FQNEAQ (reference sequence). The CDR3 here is CASSLGLDSPLHF. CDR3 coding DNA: TGTGCCAGCAGCTTAGGCTTGGATTCACCCCTCCACTTT.

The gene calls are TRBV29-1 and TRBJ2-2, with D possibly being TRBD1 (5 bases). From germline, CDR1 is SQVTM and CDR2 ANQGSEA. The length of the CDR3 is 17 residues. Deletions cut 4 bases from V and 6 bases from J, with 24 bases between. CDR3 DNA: TGCAGCGTTGCTCCGTTTCCCGGGCGAATAGGGGCCGGGGAGCTGTTTTTT. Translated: CSVAPFPGRIGAGELFF.

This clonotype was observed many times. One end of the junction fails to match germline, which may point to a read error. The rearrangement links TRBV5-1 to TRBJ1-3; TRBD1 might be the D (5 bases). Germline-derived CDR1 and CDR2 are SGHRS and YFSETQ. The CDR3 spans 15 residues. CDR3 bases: TGCGCCAGCAGTTTGGGACCGTTCTCTGGAAACACCATATATTTT. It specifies CASSLGPFSGNTIYF.

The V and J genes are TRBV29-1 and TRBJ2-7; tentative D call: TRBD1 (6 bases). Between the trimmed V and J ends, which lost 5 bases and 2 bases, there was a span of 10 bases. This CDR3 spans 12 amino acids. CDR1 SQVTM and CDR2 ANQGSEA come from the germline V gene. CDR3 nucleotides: TGCAGCGTTTTTGGACAGACCTACGAGCAGTACTTC. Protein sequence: CSVFGQTYEQYF.

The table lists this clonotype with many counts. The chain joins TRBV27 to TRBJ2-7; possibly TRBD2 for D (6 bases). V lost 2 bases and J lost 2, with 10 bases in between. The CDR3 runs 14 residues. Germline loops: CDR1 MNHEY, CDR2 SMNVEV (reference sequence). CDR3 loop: CASSLGTSPYEQYF. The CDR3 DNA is TGTGCCAGCAGTTTAGGGACTTCGCCCTACGAGCAGTACTTC.

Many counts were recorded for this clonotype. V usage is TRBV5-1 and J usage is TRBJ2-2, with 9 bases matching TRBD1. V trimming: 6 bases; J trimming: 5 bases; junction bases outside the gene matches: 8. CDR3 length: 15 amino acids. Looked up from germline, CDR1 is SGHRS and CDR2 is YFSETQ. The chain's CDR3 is CASTPGQGPTGELFF. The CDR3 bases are TGCGCCAGCACTCCGGGACAGGGACCAACCGGGGAGCTGTTTTTT.

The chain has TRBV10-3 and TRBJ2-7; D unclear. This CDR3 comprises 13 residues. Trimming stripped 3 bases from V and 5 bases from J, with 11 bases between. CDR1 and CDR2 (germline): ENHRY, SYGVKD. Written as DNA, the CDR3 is TGTGCCATCAGTGAACGTGGACCCGACGAGCAGTACTTC. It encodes CAISERGPDEQYF.

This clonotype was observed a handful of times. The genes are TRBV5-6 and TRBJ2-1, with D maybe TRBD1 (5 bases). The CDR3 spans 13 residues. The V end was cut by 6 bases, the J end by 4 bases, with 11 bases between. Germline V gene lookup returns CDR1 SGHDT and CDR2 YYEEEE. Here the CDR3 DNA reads TGTGCCAGCAACCAGGGTCAATACAATGAGCAGTTCTTC. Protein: CASNQGQYNEQFF.

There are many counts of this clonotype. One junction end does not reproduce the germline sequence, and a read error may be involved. In DNA form, the CDR3 reads TGCGCCAGCAGCTTCCGTGGGCCCTACGAGCAGTACTTC. It yields the protein CASSFRGPYEQYF. This chain joins TRBV27 and TRBJ2-7; D remains ambiguous. The germline V gene has CDR1 MNHEY and CDR2 SMNVEV (reference sequence). The CDR3 covers 13 residues.

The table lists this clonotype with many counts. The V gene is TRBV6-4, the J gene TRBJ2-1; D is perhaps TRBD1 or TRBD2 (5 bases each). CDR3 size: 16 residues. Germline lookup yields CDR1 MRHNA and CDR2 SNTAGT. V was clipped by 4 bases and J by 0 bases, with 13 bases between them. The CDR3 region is CASSVGASLSYNEQFF. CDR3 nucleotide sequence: TGTGCCAGCAGTGTCGGGGCTAGCCTCTCCTACAATGAGCAGTTCTTC.

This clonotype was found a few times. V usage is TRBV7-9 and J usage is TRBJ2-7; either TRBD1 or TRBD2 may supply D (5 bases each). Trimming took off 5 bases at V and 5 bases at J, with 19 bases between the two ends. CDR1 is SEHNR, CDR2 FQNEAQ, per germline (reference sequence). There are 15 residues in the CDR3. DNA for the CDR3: TGTGCCAGCAGCACCCCCACCGGGACCGCCGACGAGCAGTACTTC. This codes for CASSTPTGTADEQYF.

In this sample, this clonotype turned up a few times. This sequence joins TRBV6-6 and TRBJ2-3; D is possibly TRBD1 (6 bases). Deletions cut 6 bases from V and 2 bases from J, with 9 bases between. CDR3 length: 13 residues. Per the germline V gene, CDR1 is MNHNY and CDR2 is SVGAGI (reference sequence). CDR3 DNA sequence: TGTGCCAGCAGGGGACACTCCACAGATACGCAGTATTTT. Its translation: CASRGHSTDTQYF.

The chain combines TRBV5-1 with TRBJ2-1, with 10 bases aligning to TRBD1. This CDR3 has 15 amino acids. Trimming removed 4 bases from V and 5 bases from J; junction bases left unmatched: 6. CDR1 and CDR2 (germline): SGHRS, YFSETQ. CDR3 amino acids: CASSPRQGAHNEQFF. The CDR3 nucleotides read TGCGCCAGCAGCCCGCGACAGGGGGCTCACAATGAGCAGTTCTTC.